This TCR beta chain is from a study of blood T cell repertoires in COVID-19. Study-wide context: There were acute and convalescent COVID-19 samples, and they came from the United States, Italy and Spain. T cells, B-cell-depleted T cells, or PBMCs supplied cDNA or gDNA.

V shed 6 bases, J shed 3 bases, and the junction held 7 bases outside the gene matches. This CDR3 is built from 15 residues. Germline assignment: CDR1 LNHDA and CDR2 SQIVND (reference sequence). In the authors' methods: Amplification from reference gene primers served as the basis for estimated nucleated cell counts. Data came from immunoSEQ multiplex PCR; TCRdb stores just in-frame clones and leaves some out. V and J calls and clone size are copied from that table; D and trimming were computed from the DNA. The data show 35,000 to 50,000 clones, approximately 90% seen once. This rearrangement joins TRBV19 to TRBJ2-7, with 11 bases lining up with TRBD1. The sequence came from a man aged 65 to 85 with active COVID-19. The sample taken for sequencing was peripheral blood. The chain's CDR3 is CASRTMGQGDYEQYF. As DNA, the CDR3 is TGTGCCAGTAGGACAATGGGACAGGGGGACTACGAGCAGTACTTC.